The text below deals with one T cell receptor (beta chain). Its antigen is not identified. The CDR3 is made up of 21 amino acids. Per the germline V gene, CDR1 is MNHEY and CDR2 is SMNVEV (reference sequence). V lost 6 bases to trimming and J lost 0 bases; unmatched junction nucleotides: 19. The data are from a study of brain T cells in children with intractable seizures. Overall study results and limits: Pre-surgery blood may have been undersampled, hiding some clones.

Time point described: blood from clinic visit 5 months post-surgery; TSC patient then seizure free. Data came from immunoSEQ multiplex PCR; TCRdb stores just in-frame clones and leaves some out. The sample has about 320,000 clones, roughly 93% seen once. Source: peripheral blood, taken less than 6 months after surgery. The sequence came from a boy under three years old with tuberous sclerosis and intractable seizures. The chain combines TRBV27 with TRBJ2-6; 8 bases agree with TRBD1. DNA for the CDR3: TGTGCCAGCAGCCCGCACCGACAGGGGAGCTCCTATTTCTCTGGGGCCAACGTCCTGACTTTC. Amino acids: CASSPHRQGSSYFSGANVLTF. Variable domain in full (rest from reference TRBV27 and TRBJ2-6): EAQVTQNPRYLITVTGKKLTVTCSQNMNHEYMSWYRQDPGLGLRQIYYSMNVEVTDKGDVPEGYKVSRKEKRNFPLILESPSPNQTSLYFCASSPHRQGSSYFSGANVLTFGAGSRLTVL.